This entry features one T cell receptor (beta chain) sequence. This specimen belongs to a study of shared clonotypes between healthy human individuals. Profiled with immunoSEQ multiplex PCR; TCRdb holds only in-frame clones, not every one. The sample lists 2 million to 2.5 million clones; approximately 96% were seen once. Germline V gene lookup returns CDR1 MNHNS and CDR2 SASEGT. Deletions cut 2 bases from V and 1 base from J, with 5 bases between. The CDR3 runs 13 residues. V is TRBV6-1 and J is TRBJ1-1; unclear D gene. The sample consisted of naive CD4+ T cells sorted from blood. As to subset: CD45RA+ positively selected. This TCR was recovered from a young man in good health. CDR3 nucleotides: TGTGCCAGCAGTGAACCAGGGAACACTGAAGCTTTCTTT. It is translated as CASSEPGNTEAFF.